The 28 T cell receptor beta chains below were found in one sample sequenced in a study of blood T cell repertoires in COVID-19. TCRdb's table, derived via immunoSEQ multiplex PCR, lists solely in-frame clones and lacks some. The sample shows tens of thousands of clones, approximately 79% of them seen only once. The sequenced sample was peripheral blood. The receptor source for this set is a woman aged 80 or older with active or convalescent COVID-19.

The chain links TRBV7-2 to TRBJ2-1; 12 positions agree with TRBD2. Germline CDR1 is SGHTA and CDR2 is FQGNSA. The CDR3 contains 16 residues. The V gene end was trimmed by 5 bases and the J gene end by 1 base; junction bases not matched to a gene: 3. DNA for the CDR3: TGTGCCAGCAGCCAGACTAGCGGGGGATCCTACAATGAGCAGTTCTTC. This gives the protein CASSQTSGGSYNEQFF.

The chain recombines TRBV9 with TRBJ2-2; 8 nucleotides align to TRBD2. The CDR3 is 15 residues long. Germline assignment: CDR1 SGDLS and CDR2 YYNGEE. With V trimmed by 2 bases and J by 3 bases, 3 bases remained unmatched. The CDR3 sequence is CASSVGGAHTGELFF. The CDR3, as DNA: TGTGCCAGCAGCGTCGGGGGGGCGCACACCGGGGAGCTGTTTTTT.

This clone was counted a single time. The V call is TRBV23-1, the J call TRBJ1-3, with a weak D call TRBD1 (5 bases). TRBV23-1 counts as an open reading frame of uncertain function. Trimming cost V 4 bases and J 2 bases, with 18 bases left between them. This CDR3 region has 17 residues. This chain's CDR3 is CASSRTHRGVAGNTIYF. The CDR3 coding sequence is TGCGCCAGCAGTCGCACCCACCGGGGGGTGGCTGGAAACACCATATATTTT.

This rearrangement joins TRBV7-2 to TRBJ1-2, with D uncertain. The CDR3 has 14 amino acids. The germline V gene has CDR1 SGHTA and CDR2 FQGNSA. Trimming took 1 base from V and 8 from J, leaving 14 bases between them. This CDR3 reads CASSLGVGSGGYTF. DNA for the CDR3: TGTGCCAGCAGCTTAGGGGTGGGGTCGGGAGGCTACACCTTC.

The chain couples TRBV14 to TRBJ2-1, with TRBD1 matching over 7 bases. CDR3 size: 16 residues. V lost 5 bases to trimming and J lost 3 bases; unmatched junction nucleotides: 10. The germline V gene encodes CDR1 SGHDN and CDR2 FVKESK. The CDR3 coding sequence is TGTGCCAGCAGCAGAAGGGCCGGGACAGTCTACAATGAGCAGTTCTTC. Translated: CASSRRAGTVYNEQFF.

The chain employs TRBV7-2 and TRBJ2-7, with TRBD2 matching 8 bases. After removal of 4 bases from V and 6 bases from J, the junction contained 11 bases not matched to a gene. From germline, CDR1 is SGHTA and CDR2 FQGNSA. The CDR3 runs to 15 residues. The CDR3 loop reads CASSSSGGIAAEQYF. The CDR3, as DNA: TGTGCCAGCAGCTCTTCGGGAGGGATAGCGGCCGAGCAGTACTTC.

The chain employs TRBV9 and TRBJ2-5; TRBD2 might be the D (6 bases). Germline V gives CDR1 SGDLS, CDR2 YYNGEE. V gave up 0 bases and J gave up 5 bases, with 17 bases separating them. The CDR3 length is 16 residues. CDR3: CASSVEGLSAGETQYF. DNA for the CDR3: TGTGCCAGCAGCGTAGAGGGACTCTCCGCAGGGGAGACCCAGTACTTC.

The chain links TRBV7-9 to TRBJ1-6, with TRBD1 as a possible D gene (6 bases). CDR1 is SEHNR and CDR2 is FQNEAQ in the germline V gene (reference sequence). The V gene lost 2 bases and the J gene lost 7 bases, with 6 bases spanning the gap. There are 13 residues in the CDR3. CDR3 residues: CASSLQGNSPLHF. CDR3 nucleotide sequence: TGTGCCAGCAGCTTACAGGGGAATTCACCCCTCCACTTT.

This chain uses TRBV5-5 with TRBJ1-1; unclear D gene. V lost 4 bases, J lost 10 bases, and 20 bases lay in between. CDR3 length: 14 residues. Germline CDR1 SGHKS, CDR2 YYEKEE (reference sequence). In DNA form, the CDR3 reads TGTGCCAGCAGCCTTTTCGACGGCGCAGGAGGAGCTTTCTTT. This codes for CASSLFDGAGGAFF.

The chain employs TRBV27 and TRBJ1-4, with 7 bases lining up with TRBD1. V shed 3 bases, J shed 4 bases, and the junction held 5 bases outside the gene matches. This CDR3 comprises 15 residues. The germline V gene encodes CDR1 MNHEY and CDR2 SMNVEV (reference sequence). CDR3 sequence (DNA): TGTGCCAGCAGTTTGGGGACAGCCCTTAATGAAAAACTGTTTTTT. This gives the protein CASSLGTALNEKLFF.

The rearrangement joins TRBV9 to TRBJ2-3; TRBD1 matches 7 bases. Germline-derived CDR1 and CDR2 are SGDLS and YYNGEE. This CDR3 region has 15 residues. Unmatched junction bases numbered 6, after V lost 5 bases and J lost 0 bases. For the CDR3, the DNA is TGTGCCAGCAGTGAAACAGGGGCTAGCACAGATACGCAGTATTTT. It yields the protein CASSETGASTDTQYF.

The V and J genes are TRBV15 and TRBJ2-7; 7 positions match TRBD2. The CDR3 covers 16 residues. Germline CDR1 and CDR2: LNHNV and YYDKDF (reference sequence). The junction had 13 bases not matched to a gene; V was cut back by 8 bases and J by 0 bases. The CDR3 loop is CATQSDLAVNSYEQYF. The CDR3 region has the DNA TGTGCCACCCAGTCAGACCTAGCGGTAAACTCCTACGAGCAGTACTTC.

The rearrangement links TRBV12-3 or TRBV12-4 to TRBJ2-1; D may be TRBD2 (7 bases). This CDR3 is 13 amino acids long. Trimming took off 6 bases at V and 10 bases at J, with 16 bases between the two ends. In nucleotides, the CDR3 is TGTGCCAGCAGCCTCGCCCGGGGGGCGGAGCAGTTCTTC. It yields the protein CASSLARGAEQFF.

The chain recombines TRBV5-5 with TRBJ2-7; D uncertain. Germline CDR1 and CDR2: SGHKS and YYEKEE (reference sequence). The V end lost 0 bases, the J end lost 3 bases, and 13 bases lay between the germline ends. This CDR3 has 15 amino acids. CDR3 sequence (DNA): TGTGCCAGCAGCTTGGGTACGGGTTCTAACTACGAGCAGTACTTC. This gives the protein CASSLGTGSNYEQYF. Drawing the rest from reference TRBV5-5 and TRBJ2-7, the complete variable domain is DAGVTQSPTHLIKTRGQQVTLRCSPISGHKSVSWYQQVLGQGPQFIFQYYEKEERGRGNFPDRFSARQFPNYSSELNVNALLLGDSALYLCASSLGTGSNYEQYFGPGTRLTVT.

This clone showed up just once. The chain couples TRBV11-2 to TRBJ1-1, with D maybe TRBD1 (5 bases). The V end was cut by 8 bases, the J end by 1 base, with 11 bases between. CDR1 SGHAT and CDR2 FQNNGV come from the germline V gene. CDR3 length equals 13 residues. CDR3 amino acids: CASGSQENTEAFF. Here the CDR3 DNA reads TGTGCCAGCGGTTCACAGGAGAACACTGAAGCTTTCTTT.

This clone showed up many times. CDR3 protein: CASSDWASVQQYF. The CDR3 DNA is TGTGCCAGCAGTGATTGGGCTAGCGTTCAGCAGTACTTC. This sequence joins TRBV2 and TRBJ2-7; a possible D gene is TRBD2 (6 bases). With 3 bases removed from V and 8 bases from J, the gap between germline ends came to 14 bases. The CDR3 spans 13 residues. Germline CDR1 SNHLY, CDR2 FYNNEI.

Only one count was recorded for this clone. V gene TRBV9 combines with J gene TRBJ2-2, with TRBD2 matching 12 bases. Germline V gives CDR1 SGDLS, CDR2 YYNGEE. CDR3 length equals 18 residues. V dropped 4 bases and J dropped 2; count of bases not matched to a gene: 9. The chain's CDR3 is CASSPSTSGRFNTGELFF. The CDR3, as DNA: TGTGCCAGCAGCCCGAGCACTAGCGGGAGGTTTAACACCGGGGAGCTGTTTTTT.

The rearrangement joins TRBV5-4 to TRBJ2-2; D may be TRBD2 (6 bases). V lost 1 base and J 8 bases, leaving 6 bases between the germline ends. The CDR3 sequence is 12 residues long. Germline V lookup: CDR1 SGHNT, CDR2 YYREEE (reference sequence). CDR3 protein: CASSLRGGELFF. CDR3 bases: TGTGCCAGCAGCTTGCGGGGGGGGGAGCTGTTTTTT.

The rearrangement joins TRBV6-5 to TRBJ2-1, with D uncertain. Trimming took off 2 bases at V and 0 bases at J, with 8 bases between the two ends. The CDR3 is made up of 15 amino acids. Germline-derived CDR1 and CDR2 are MNHEY and SVGAGI. The CDR3 sequence is CASSYGPVSYNEQFF. The CDR3 nucleotides are TGTGCCAGCAGTTACGGCCCCGTCTCCTACAATGAGCAGTTCTTC.

V is TRBV3-1 (or the pseudogene TRBV3-2) and J is TRBJ1-2, with TRBD1 matching 12 bases. Germline V gives CDR1 LGHDT, CDR2 YNNKEL (reference sequence). After removal of 4 bases from V and 7 bases from J, the junction contained 19 bases not matched to a gene. The CDR3 has 19 residues. The CDR3 coding sequence is TGTGCCAGCAGCCGACGACCCAGCGGGACAGGGGGCCTACCTGGTGGCTACACCTTC. Translation gives CASSRRPSGTGGLPGGYTF.

V and J are TRBV7-9 and TRBJ2-1; D uncertain. The V end lost 5 bases, the J end lost 3 bases, and 17 bases lay between the germline ends. Per the germline V gene, CDR1 is SEHNR and CDR2 is FQNEAQ (reference sequence). This CDR3 has 16 amino acids. The CDR3 sequence: CASSTGSVGFYNEQFF. DNA of the CDR3: TGTGCCAGCAGCACCGGGTCTGTGGGTTTCTACAATGAGCAGTTCTTC.

The V and J genes are TRBV28 and TRBJ1-1; no firm D call. Looked up from germline, CDR1 is MDHEN and CDR2 is SYDVKM. V was cut by 1 base and J by 2 bases, with 5 bases left in between. CDR3 length: 13 amino acids. The CDR3 sequence: CASSLFLNTEAFF. The DNA for the CDR3 is TGTGCCAGCAGTTTATTCCTTAACACTGAAGCTTTCTTT.

The table lists this clone with a count of one. CDR3 DNA sequence: TGCGCCAGCAGCGAAGGACTAGCGGGATCAGCAGATACGCAGTATTTT. Residues: CASSEGLAGSADTQYF. The chain carries TRBV5-1 and TRBJ2-3, with 12 bases that match TRBD2. The trim removed 4 bases at V and 4 bases at J, leaving 7 bases unmatched. CDR1 and CDR2 (germline): SGHRS, YFSETQ. The CDR3 contains 16 residues. The full variable domain, with the rest looked up from reference TRBV5-1 and TRBJ2-3, is KAGVTQTPRYLIKTRGQQVTLSCSPISGHRSVSWYQQTPGQGLQFLFEYFSETQRNKGNFPGRFSGRQFSNSRSEMNVSTLELGDSALYLCASSEGLAGSADTQYFGPGTRLTVL.

This clone was detected only a few times. V and J are TRBV5-1 and TRBJ2-1; 15 bases are shared with TRBD2. Germline-derived CDR1 and CDR2 are SGHRS and YFSETQ. With V trimmed by 3 bases and J by 0 bases, 16 bases remained unmatched. The CDR3 loop spans 22 amino acids. Here the CDR3 DNA reads TGCGCCAGCAGCTCCGTAGTCCGATGGACTAGCGGGAGGGGTGTCTCCTACAATGAGCAGTTCTTC. Protein: CASSSVVRWTSGRGVSYNEQFF.

The J gene is TRBJ1-1, the V gene TRBV9; a weak D match, TRBD1 (5 bases). The germline CDR1 and CDR2 sequences are SGDLS and YYNGEE. This CDR3 spans 15 amino acids. V lost 0 bases and J 1 base, leaving 10 bases between the germline ends. CDR3 residues: CASSVGAGWNTEAFF. CDR3 coding DNA: TGTGCCAGCAGCGTAGGAGCAGGGTGGAACACTGAAGCTTTCTTT.

This clone has more than one count but fewer than ten. The chain combines TRBV28 with TRBJ2-6; possibly TRBD1 for D (6 bases). With 1 base removed from V and 1 base from J, the gap between germline ends came to 14 bases. Germline lookup yields CDR1 MDHEN and CDR2 SYDVKM. The CDR3 has 18 residues. The CDR3 DNA is TGTGCCAGCAGTTTATTTGGCAGGGGCACGTCTGGGGCCAACGTCCTGACTTTC. It yields the protein CASSLFGRGTSGANVLTF.

This chain joins TRBV7-2 and TRBJ1-1; TRBD1 might be the D (5 bases). Germline V gives CDR1 SGHTA, CDR2 FQGNSA. Trimming cost V 6 bases and J 11 bases, with 22 bases left between them. The CDR3 is 14 amino acids. The CDR3 loop reads CASRGPGTGGEAFF. The CDR3 DNA sequence: TGTGCCAGCAGGGGTCCCGGGACGGGAGGTGAGGCTTTCTTT.

The chain links TRBV6-5 to TRBJ1-5; perhaps TRBD1 as D (6 bases). Germline values: CDR1 MNHEY, CDR2 SVGAGI. The CDR3 is 15 residues long. V was cut by 6 bases and J by 0 bases, with 12 bases left in between. The CDR3 DNA is TGTGCCAGCAGACGACAGGAGAGTAGCAATCAGCCCCAGCATTTT. This sequence encodes CASRRQESSNQPQHF.